This T cell receptor (beta chain) came from a study of T cell clonality in common variable immunodeficiency. General study results and limits: Links between repertoire features and CVID complications were heterogeneity-limited.

Some clones are missing from TCRdb's copy, which holds only in-frame ones; the method was immunoSEQ multiplex PCR. This sample carries roughly 34,000 clones and no singletons, and 0.8% to 1% goes to the top ten. The CDR3 runs to 15 residues. The germline CDR1 and CDR2 sequences are LGHNT and FRNRAP. V lost 6 bases to trimming and J lost 3 bases, with 14 bases between them. This clone was counted ten times or more. Its antigen remains unknown. The read terminates 3 residues before the CDR3 end, so the remaining end is supplied by the germline J gene. Sequencing input: peripheral blood mononuclear cells. This chain joins TRBV12-5 and TRBJ1-4; possible D gene TRBD1, 5 bases. The sequence came from a person between 18 and 70 years old in good health. CDR3 DNA (partial): TGTGCTAGTGGCCCTAGTTTAGGGGCTAATGAAAAA. Amino acids: CASGPSLGANEK. From start to end, the CDR3 is CASGPSLGANEKLFF.